Only one count was recorded for the clone carrying this T cell receptor beta chain. Antigen unknown. The germline gene is not matched at one end of the junction; a read error may be the cause. Germline CDR1 is SQVTM and CDR2 is ANQGSEA. This CDR3 spans 13 amino acids. The data derive from a study of yellow fever vaccine responses in identical twins. TCRdb called the RT-PCR reads again in MiXCR, with one record for every CDR3 protein. The table records over 10,000 distinct CDR3 sequences, approximately 84% of them present only once. Broader study findings: On the reported evidence, twins' vaccine T cell responses seemed partly convergent and partly personalized.

The source of this sequence is a young woman who received the yellow fever vaccine. V usage is TRBV29-1 and J usage is TRBJ2-5; D gene ambiguous. The sample consisted of T cells from blood (PBMCs), unsorted or a sorted subset (not recorded which), taken before or after yellow fever vaccination (not recorded which). CDR3 loop: CSVEHTIQETLYF. The CDR3 DNA reads TGCAGCGTTGAACACACCATCCAAGAGACCCTGTACTTC.